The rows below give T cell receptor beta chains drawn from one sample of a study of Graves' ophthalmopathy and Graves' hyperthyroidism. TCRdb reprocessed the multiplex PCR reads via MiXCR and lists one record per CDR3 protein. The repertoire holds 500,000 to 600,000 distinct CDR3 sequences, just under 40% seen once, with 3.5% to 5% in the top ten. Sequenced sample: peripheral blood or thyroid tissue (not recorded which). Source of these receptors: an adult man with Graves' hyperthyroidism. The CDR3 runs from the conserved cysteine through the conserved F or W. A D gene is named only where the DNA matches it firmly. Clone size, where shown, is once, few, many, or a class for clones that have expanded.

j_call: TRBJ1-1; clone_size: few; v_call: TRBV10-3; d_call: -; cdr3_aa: CAISGPSLNTEAFF; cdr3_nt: TGTGCCATCTCGGGGCCCAGTCTGAACACTGAAGCTTTCTTT
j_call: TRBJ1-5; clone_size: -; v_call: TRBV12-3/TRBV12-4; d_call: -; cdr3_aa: CASSYRVGNEHF; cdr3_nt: TGTGCCAGCAGTTACAGGGTAGGGAACGAGCATTTT
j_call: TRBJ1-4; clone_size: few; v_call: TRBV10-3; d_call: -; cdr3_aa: CASSDAVWVSNEKLFF; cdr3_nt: TGTGCCAGCAGTGATGCGGTTTGGGTGTCGAATGAAAAACTGTTTTTT
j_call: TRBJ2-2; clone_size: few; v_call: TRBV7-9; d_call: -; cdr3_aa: CASSLVEGSGELFF; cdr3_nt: TGTGCCAGCAGCTTAGTTGAGGGCAGCGGGGAGCTGTTTTTT
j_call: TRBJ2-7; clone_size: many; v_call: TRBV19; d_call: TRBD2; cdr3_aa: CASSIQAGGPLNF; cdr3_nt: TGTGCCAGTAGTATCCAAGCGGGAGGGCCCCTGAACTTC
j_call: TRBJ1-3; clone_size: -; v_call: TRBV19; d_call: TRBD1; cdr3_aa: CASRPATGDGNTIYF; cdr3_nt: TGTGCCAGTAGGCCAGCAACAGGGGATGGAAACACCATATATTTT
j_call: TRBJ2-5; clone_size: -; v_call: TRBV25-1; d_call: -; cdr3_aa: CASSLSGFQETQYF; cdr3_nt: TGTGCCAGCAGTTTATCTGGGTTTCAAGAGACCCAGTACTTC
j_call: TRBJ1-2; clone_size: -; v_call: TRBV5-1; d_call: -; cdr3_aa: CASSLRQAGSYGYTF; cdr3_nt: TGCGCCAGCAGCTTGAGACAGGCAGGGAGCTATGGCTACACCTTC
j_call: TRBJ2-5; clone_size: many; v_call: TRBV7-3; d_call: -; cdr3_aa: CASSLTGAGETQYF; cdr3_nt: TGTGCCAGCAGCTTAACAGGGGCCGGGGAGACCCAGTACTTC
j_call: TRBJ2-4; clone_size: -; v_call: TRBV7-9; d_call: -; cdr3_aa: CASSSERDIQYF; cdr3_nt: TGTGCCAGCAGCTCTGAGAGGGACATTCAGTACTTC
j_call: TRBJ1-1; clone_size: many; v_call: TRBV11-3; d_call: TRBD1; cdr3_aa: CASSQGQSTEAFF; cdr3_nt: TGTGCCAGCAGCCAGGGACAGAGCACTGAAGCTTTCTTT
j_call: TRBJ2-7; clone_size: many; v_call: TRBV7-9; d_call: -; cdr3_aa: CASSLVSGRLYEQYF; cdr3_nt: TGTGCCAGCAGCTTAGTCTCAGGGCGGTTGTACGAGCAGTACTTC
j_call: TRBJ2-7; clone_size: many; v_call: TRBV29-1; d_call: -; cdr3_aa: CSVAGGIIYEQYF; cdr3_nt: TGCAGCGTTGCTGGGGGGATTATCTACGAGCAGTACTTC
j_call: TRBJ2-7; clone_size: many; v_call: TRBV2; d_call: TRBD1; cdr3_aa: CASRPGTGTYEQYF; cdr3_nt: TGTGCCAGCAGGCCCGGGACAGGTACCTACGAGCAGTACTTC
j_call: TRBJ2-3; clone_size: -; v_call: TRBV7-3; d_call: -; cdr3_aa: CASSLDGRRDTQYF; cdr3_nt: TGTGCCAGCAGCTTAGATGGGAGGCGGGATACGCAGTATTTT
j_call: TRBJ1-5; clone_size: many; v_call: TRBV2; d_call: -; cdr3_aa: CASSQPGSEDQPQHF; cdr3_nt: TGTGCCAGCAGCCAGCCGGGATCCGAGGATCAGCCCCAGCATTTT